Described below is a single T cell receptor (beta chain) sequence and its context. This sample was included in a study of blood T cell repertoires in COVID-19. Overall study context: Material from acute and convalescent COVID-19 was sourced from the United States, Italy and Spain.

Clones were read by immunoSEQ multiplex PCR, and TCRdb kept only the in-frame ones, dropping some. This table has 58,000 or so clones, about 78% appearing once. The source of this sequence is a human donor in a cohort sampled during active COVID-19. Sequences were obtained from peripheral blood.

CDR3 coding DNA: TGCGCCAGCAGCCAAGAAAGGCGGGGAGCATACGAGCAGTACTTC. Amino acids: CASSQERRGAYEQYF. The V and J genes are TRBV4-1 and TRBJ2-7, with a weak D call TRBD2 (6 bases). Trimming pared 0 bases from V and 4 bases from J, leaving 13 bases between. The germline V gene has CDR1 MGHRA and CDR2 YSYEKL. The CDR3 covers 15 residues.